This TCR beta chain was identified during a study of human T cells and chemical hapten exposure. TCRdb processed the RACE reads anew with MiXCR; each CDR3 protein has one entry. The profile covers 150,000 to 200,000 distinct CDR3 sequences, with about 15% appearing a single time and 1.5% to 2% taken by the ten largest. Time point here: patch test 1, 2 weeks after DPC sensitization. Treatment described: therapeutic diphenylcyclopropenone sensitization with weekly scalp DPC. The germline gives CDR1 SGHTA, CDR2 FQGNSA. The CDR3 loop spans 16 amino acids. The V and J ends lost 2 bases and 0 bases, in that order; junction bases with no gene match: 5.

The receptor's source is a woman younger than 45 with alopecia areata. Some clones in this sample may be carry-over from other donors' samples. The material sequenced was whole blood, taken in connection with sensitization to the hapten diphenylcyclopropenone (DPC). The chain links TRBV7-2 to TRBJ2-7; TRBD2 matches 9 bases. The CDR3 loop is CASSLSLRGGSYEQYF. The CDR3 DNA reads as TGTGCCAGCAGCTTATCACTGCGGGGGGGCTCCTACGAGCAGTACTTC.